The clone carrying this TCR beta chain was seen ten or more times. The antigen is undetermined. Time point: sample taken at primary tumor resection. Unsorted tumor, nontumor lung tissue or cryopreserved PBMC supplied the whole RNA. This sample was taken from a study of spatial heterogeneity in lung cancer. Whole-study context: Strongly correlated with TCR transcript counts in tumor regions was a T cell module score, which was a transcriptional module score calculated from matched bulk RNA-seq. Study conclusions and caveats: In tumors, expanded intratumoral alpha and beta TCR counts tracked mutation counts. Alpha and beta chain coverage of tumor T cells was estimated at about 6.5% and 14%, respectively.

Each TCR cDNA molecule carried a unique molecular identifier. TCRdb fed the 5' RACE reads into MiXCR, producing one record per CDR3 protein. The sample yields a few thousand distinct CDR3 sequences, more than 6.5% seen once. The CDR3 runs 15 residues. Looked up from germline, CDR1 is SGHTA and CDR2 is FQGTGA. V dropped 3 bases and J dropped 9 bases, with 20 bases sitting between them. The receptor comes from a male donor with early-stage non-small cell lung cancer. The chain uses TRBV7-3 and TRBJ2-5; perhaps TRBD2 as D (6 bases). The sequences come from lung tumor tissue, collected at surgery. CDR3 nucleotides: TGTGCCAGCAGCTTCCTCGGGCAGCGCCCGGGGGCCCAGTACTTC. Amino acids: CASSFLGQRPGAQYF.